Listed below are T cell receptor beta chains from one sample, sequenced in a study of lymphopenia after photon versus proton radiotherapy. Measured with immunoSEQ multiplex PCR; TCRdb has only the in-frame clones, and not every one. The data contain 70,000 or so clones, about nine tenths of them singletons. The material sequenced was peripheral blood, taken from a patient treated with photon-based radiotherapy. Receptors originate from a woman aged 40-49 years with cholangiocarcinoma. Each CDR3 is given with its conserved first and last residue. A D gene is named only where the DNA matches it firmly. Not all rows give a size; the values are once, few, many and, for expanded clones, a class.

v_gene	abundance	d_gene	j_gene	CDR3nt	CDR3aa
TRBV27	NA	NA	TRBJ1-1	TGTGCCAGCAGTTTCGCCCAAGACCTGAACACTGAAGCTTTCTTT	CASSFAQDLNTEAFF
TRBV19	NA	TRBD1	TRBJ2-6	TGTGCCAGTAGTCAGACAGGGACTGGGGCCAACGTCCTGACTTTC	CASSQTGTGANVLTF
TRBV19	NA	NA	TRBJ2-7	TGTGCCAGTAGTATACGAAGGGGGGACGAGCAGTACTTC	CASSIRRGDEQYF
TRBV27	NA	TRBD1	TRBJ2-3	TGTGCCAGCAGTTTTCGCGTTTTTGGGGGCAGCAAGACAGGGCGGTCTGCAGATACGCAGTATTTT	CASSFRVFGGSKTGRSADTQYF
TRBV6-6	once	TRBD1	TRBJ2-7	TGTGCCAGCAGTTACTCGAGAGGGGGCGCCTACGAGCAGTACTTC	CASSYSRGGAYEQYF
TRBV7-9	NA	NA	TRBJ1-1	TGTGCCAGCGGGCCCTGGGAAATGAACACTGAAGCTTTCTTT	CASGPWEMNTEAFF
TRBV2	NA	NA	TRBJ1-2	TGTGCCAGCAGTGAAGCTTCTGGGGGCTTGGGCTACACCTTC	CASSEASGGLGYTF
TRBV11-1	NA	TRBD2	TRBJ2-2	TGTGCCAGCAGCTCTAGGGAGGGGAGATCCGGGGAGCTGTTTTTT	CASSSREGRSGELFF
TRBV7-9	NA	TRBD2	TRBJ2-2	TGTGCCAGCAGCCGCCGTGCTAGCGGGAGGGCCTCGGGCACCGGGGAGCTGTTTTTT	CASSRRASGRASGTGELFF
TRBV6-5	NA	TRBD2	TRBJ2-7	TGTGCCAGCAGTGGGAGTAGCGGGGTCCTCCCCGAGCAGTACTTC	CASSGSSGVLPEQYF
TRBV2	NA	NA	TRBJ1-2	TGTGCCAGCAGTGCCCTTGGGAAGGGAAAGGGCTATGGCTACACCTTC	CASSALGKGKGYGYTF
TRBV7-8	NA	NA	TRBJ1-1	TGTGCCAGCAGCGCCGGACGGTTGAACACTGAAGCTTTCTTT	CASSAGRLNTEAFF
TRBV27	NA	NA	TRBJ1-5	TGTGCCAGCAGTTTATATCCCGGTAATAGCAATCAGCCCCAGCATTTT	CASSLYPGNSNQPQHF
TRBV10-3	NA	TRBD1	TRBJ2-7	TGTGCCACCGGACAGGGGGCAGGGGAGCAGTACTTC	CATGQGAGEQYF
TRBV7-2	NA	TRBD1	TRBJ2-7	TGTGCCAGCAGCCCTAGGACAGGGGTTGGCCACGAGCAGTACTTC	CASSPRTGVGHEQYF
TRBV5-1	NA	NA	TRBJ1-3	TGCGCCAGCAGCGTGTTTCGGGGATCTGGAAACACCATATATTTT	CASSVFRGSGNTIYF
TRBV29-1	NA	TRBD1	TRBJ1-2	TGCAGCGTTGAGGAGAGGACAGGGGGCCCGTATGGCTACACCTTC	CSVEERTGGPYGYTF
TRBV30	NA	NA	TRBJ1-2	TGTGCCTGGAGCCAACCTGAGTTAGGGTCTGGCTACACCTTC	CAWSQPELGSGYTF
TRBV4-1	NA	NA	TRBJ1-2	TGCGCCAGCAGCGAGACACGACAGAGCCCCTATGGCTACACCTTC	CASSETRQSPYGYTF
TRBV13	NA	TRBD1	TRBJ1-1	TGTGCCAGCAGCCTCTACAGGGGCGTGAACACTGAAGCTTTCTTT	CASSLYRGVNTEAFF
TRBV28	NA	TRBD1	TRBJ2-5	TGTGCCAGCAGTTTATACAGGGGGTACCAAGAGACCCAGTACTTC	CASSLYRGYQETQYF
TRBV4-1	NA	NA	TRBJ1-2	TGCGCCAGCAGCCAAGTTTTGCTAAGAGGGGTGATCTACACCTTC	CASSQVLLRGVIYTF
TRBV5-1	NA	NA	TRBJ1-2	TGCGCCAGCAGCCTTGACGGAGGCTATGGCTACACCTTC	CASSLDGGYGYTF
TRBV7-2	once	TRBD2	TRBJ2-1	TGTGCCAGCAGCAGCATTCTAGCGGGGGGGCCTCGTGAGCAGTTCTTC	CASSSILAGGPREQFF
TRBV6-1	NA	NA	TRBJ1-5	TGTGCCAGTGGTCGGGTGATGGGAGGCAATCAGCCCCAGCATTTT	CASGRVMGGNQPQHF
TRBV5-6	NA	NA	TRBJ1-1	TGTGCCAGCACCTGGGGACCGGGAAACACTGAAGCTTTCTTT	CASTWGPGNTEAFF
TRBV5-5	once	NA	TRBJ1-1	TGTGCCAGCAGCTTAGAGGACCCCGGCCGCACTGAAGCTTTCTTT	CASSLEDPGRTEAFF
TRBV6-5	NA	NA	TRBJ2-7	TGTGCCAGCAGTTACTCCTCCGGGACGTTGGGCTACGAGCAGTACTTC	CASSYSSGTLGYEQYF
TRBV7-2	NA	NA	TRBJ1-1	TGTGCCAGCAGCTTACAGGGGAGGTCTGAAGCTTTCTTT	CASSLQGRSEAFF
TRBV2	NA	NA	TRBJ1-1	TGTGCCAGCAGTCCCGGGACACCGGTTGGGAAAACTGAAGCTTTCTTT	CASSPGTPVGKTEAFF
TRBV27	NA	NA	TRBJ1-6	TGTGCCAGCAGTTTAGCAGGTAAGGATTCACCCCTCCACTTT	CASSLAGKDSPLHF
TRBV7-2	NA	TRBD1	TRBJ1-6	TGTGCCAGCAGCTTAGTATCCCAAGAGACAGGGGGCAGTTCACCCCTCCACTTT	CASSLVSQETGGSSPLHF
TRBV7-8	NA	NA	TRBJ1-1	TGTGCCAGCAGCTTACCAGGGTTGAACACTGAAGCTTTCTTT	CASSLPGLNTEAFF
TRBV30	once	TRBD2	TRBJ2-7	TGTGCCCGTCAAGTGGGAGGGAACGAGCAGTACTTC	CARQVGGNEQYF
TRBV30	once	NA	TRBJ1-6	TGTGCCTGGAGTGTACAGTCCTATAATTCACCCCTCCACTTT	CAWSVQSYNSPLHF
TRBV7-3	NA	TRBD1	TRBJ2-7	TGTGCCAGCTCCTTCCAGCATGGGACAGCCTACGAGCAGTACTTC	CASSFQHGTAYEQYF
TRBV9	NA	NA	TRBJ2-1	TGTGCCAGCAGCGTAGAGCAAACCCAGGTCCCTGAGCAGTTCTTC	CASSVEQTQVPEQFF
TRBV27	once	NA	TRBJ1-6	TGTGCCAGCAGTCAAAGGCGGGGCACCAACAATTCACCCCTCCACTTT	CASSQRRGTNNSPLHF
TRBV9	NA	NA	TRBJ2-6	TGTGCCAGCAGCGTAGCCAGCTCTGGGGCCAACGTCCTGACTTTC	CASSVASSGANVLTF
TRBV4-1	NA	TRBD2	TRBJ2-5	TGCGCCAGCAGCCAAATTAGAGTTAAGCGGGAAGGGCAAGAGACCCAGTACTTC	CASSQIRVKREGQETQYF
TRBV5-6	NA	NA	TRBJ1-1	TGTGCCAGCAGCTTGGCCGGGGGAGCAGCTTTCTTT	CASSLAGGAAFF
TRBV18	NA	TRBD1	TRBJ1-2	TGTGCCAGCTCACTATACAGGGGGCCCAGCTATGGCTACACCTTC	CASSLYRGPSYGYTF
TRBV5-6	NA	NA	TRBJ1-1	TGTAAGGTTTCTATCCAGGGTAGTGCTGAAGCTTTCTTT	CKVSIQGSAEAFF
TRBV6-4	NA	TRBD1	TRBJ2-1	TGTGCCAGCAGTCCCTGGGACAGCTCCTACAATGAGCAGTTCTTC	CASSPWDSSYNEQFF
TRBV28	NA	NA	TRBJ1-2	TGTGCCAGCAGGAGGAGTGGCCTCGATTTGATTGGCTACACCTTC	CASRRSGLDLIGYTF
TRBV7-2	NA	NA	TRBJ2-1	TGTGCCAGCAGCCCGGCCCGGGCTCTCGGAGGTGAGCAGTTCTTC	CASSPARALGGEQFF
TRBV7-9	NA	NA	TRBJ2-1	TGTGCCAGCAGCCGGACCGGGGATGAGCAGTTCTTC	CASSRTGDEQFF